Here is one T cell receptor beta chain with its context. Its cognate antigen is unknown. Germline V gene data show CDR1 as SGHRS and CDR2 as YFSETQ. There are 15 residues in the CDR3. Trimming took 4 bases from V and 1 from J, leaving 12 bases between them. In the library, individual cDNA molecules carried attached unique molecular identifiers. TCRdb analysed the 5' RACE reads with MiXCR anew, one entry per CDR3 protein. The sample records roughly 20,000 distinct CDR3 sequences, more than 5% being singletons. The source of the sample is a study of early T cells in non-severe SARS-CoV-2 infection. Study observations and caveats: VDJdb matches were skewed toward anti-spike CD8 T cell responses.

This chain uses TRBV5-1 with TRBJ2-4; maybe TRBD1 (5 bases). The specimen sequenced was whole blood. This receptor was obtained from an adult who was a healthcare worker with PCR-confirmed SARS-CoV-2 infection or an uninfected control (not recorded which). CDR3 nucleotides: TGCGCCAGCAGCATGGCAGGGCTGGCCAAAAACATTCAGTACTTC. Amino acid sequence: CASSMAGLAKNIQYF.